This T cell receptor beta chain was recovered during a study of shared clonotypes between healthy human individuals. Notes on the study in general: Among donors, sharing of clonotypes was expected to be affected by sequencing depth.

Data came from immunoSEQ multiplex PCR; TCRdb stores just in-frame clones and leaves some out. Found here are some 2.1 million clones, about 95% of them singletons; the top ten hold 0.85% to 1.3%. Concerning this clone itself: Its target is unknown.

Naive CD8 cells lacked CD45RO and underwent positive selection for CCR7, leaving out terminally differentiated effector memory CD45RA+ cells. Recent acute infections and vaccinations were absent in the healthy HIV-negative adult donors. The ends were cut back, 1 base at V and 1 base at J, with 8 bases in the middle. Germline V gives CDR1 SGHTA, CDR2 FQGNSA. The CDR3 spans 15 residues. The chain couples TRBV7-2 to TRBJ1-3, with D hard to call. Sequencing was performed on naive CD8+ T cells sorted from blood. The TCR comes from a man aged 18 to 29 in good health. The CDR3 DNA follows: TGTGCCAGCAGCTTAGAACAGCGGTCTGGAAACACCATATATTTT. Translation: CASSLEQRSGNTIYF.